The clone carrying this TCR beta chain was detected many times. Its specificity is unknown. The CDR3 is 14 residues long. V gave up 4 bases and J gave up 9 bases, with 16 bases separating them. Looked up from germline, CDR1 is SGHTA and CDR2 is FQGNSA. The sample comes from a study of T cell repertoires in cytomegalovirus infection. Study details: Matching HLA type and CMV infection were both indicated by public TCR beta signatures.

Study-level findings and limits: Cumulative frequency of public TCR beta families picked out carriers of CMV plus the relevant HLA.

TCRdb fed the reads into MiXCR, producing one record per CDR3 protein. There are some 900,000 distinct CDR3 sequences in the sample; roughly 33% occur only once, and 9.5% to 15% lies in the top ten. The receptor comes from a human donor in good health (CMV status not recorded). Some clones in this sample may be carry-over from other donors' samples. The chain links TRBV7-2 to TRBJ2-1; D tentatively reads TRBD1 or TRBD2 (5 bases each). The material was cultured CD8+ T cells from PBMCs, obtained from culture after CMV antigen stimulation. The CDR3 loop reads CASSWDPGGVEQFF. The CDR3 DNA follows: TGTGCCAGCAGCTGGGACCCCGGAGGAGTTGAGCAGTTCTTC.